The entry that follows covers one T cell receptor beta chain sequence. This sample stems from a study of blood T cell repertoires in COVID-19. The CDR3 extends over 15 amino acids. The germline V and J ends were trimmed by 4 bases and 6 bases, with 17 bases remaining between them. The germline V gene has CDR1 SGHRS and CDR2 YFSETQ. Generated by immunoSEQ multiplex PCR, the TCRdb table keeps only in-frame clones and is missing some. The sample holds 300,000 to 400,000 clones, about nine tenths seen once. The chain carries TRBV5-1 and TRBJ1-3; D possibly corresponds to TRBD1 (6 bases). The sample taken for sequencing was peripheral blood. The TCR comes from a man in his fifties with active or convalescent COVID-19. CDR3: CASSPRAGDENTIYF. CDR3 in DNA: TGCGCCAGCAGCCCTCGTGCAGGGGATGAAAACACCATATATTTT.